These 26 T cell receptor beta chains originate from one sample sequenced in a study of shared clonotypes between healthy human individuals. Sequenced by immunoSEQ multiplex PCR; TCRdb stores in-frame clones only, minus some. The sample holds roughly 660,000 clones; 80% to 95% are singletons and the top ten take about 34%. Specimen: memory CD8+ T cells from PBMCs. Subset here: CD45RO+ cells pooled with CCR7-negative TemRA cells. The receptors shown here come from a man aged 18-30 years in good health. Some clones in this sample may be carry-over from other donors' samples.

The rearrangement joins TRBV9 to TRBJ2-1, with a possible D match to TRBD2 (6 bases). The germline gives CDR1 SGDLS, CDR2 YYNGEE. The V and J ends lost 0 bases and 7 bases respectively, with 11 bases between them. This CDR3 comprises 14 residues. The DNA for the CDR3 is TGTGCCAGCAGCGTAGCGGGAGATATAAATGAGCAGTTCTTC. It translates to CASSVAGDINEQFF. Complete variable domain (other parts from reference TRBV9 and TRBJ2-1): DSGVTQTPKHLITATGQRVTLRCSPRSGDLSVYWYQQSLDQGLQFLIQYYNGEERAKGNILERFSAQQFPDLHSELNLSSLELGDSALYFCASSVAGDINEQFFGPGTRLTVL.

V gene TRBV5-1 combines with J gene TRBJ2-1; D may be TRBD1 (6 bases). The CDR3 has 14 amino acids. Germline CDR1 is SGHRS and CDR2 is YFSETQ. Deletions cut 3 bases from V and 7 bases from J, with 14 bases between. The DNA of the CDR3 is TGCGCCAGCAGCTGGGCAGGGGTAGGGAATGAGCAGTTCTTC. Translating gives CASSWAGVGNEQFF.

The CDR3 DNA is TGTGCCAGTAGTATAGTTTCCAGCCGTGCTGAGCAGTTCTTC. This gives the protein CASSIVSSRAEQFF. V gene TRBV19 combines with J gene TRBJ2-1; D remains unclear. V lost 1 base and J lost 9, with 13 bases in between. Germline CDR1 LNHDA, CDR2 SQIVND (reference sequence). CDR3 length: 14 residues. Supplemented by reference TRBV19 and TRBJ2-1, the full variable domain reads DGGITQSPKYLFRKEGQNVTLSCEQNLNHDAMYWYRQDPGQGLRLIYYSQIVNDFQKGDIAEGYSVSREKKESFPLTVTSAQKNPTAFYLCASSIVSSRAEQFFGPGTRLTVL.

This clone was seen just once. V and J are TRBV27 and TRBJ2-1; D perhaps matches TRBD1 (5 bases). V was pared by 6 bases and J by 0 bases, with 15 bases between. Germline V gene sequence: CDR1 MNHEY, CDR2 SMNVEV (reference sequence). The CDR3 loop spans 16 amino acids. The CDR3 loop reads CASREWGQSSYNEQFF. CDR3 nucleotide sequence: TGTGCCAGCAGAGAATGGGGCCAGAGCTCCTACAATGAGCAGTTCTTC.

The CDR3 sequence is CASSLRAGVLNTQYF. CDR3 DNA: TGTGCCAGCAGCTTAAGAGCGGGAGTATTAAATACGCAGTATTTT. V is TRBV7-9 and J is TRBJ2-3; 8 bases agree with TRBD2. The CDR3 spans 15 residues. Germline CDR1 and CDR2: SEHNR and FQNEAQ (reference sequence). The V gene end was trimmed by 2 bases and the J gene end by 7 bases; junction bases not matched to a gene: 8.

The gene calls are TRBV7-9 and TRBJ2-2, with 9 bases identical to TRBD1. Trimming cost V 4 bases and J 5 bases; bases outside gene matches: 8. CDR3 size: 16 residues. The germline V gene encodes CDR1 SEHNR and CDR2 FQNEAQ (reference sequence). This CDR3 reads CASSSKDRGSTGELFF. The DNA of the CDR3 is TGTGCCAGCAGCTCGAAGGACAGGGGAAGTACCGGGGAGCTGTTTTTT.

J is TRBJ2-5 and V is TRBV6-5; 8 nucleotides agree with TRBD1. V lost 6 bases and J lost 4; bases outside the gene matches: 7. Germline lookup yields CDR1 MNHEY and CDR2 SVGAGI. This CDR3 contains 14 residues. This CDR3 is CASSATGVGETQYF. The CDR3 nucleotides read TGTGCCAGCAGCGCGACAGGGGTGGGAGAGACCCAGTACTTC.

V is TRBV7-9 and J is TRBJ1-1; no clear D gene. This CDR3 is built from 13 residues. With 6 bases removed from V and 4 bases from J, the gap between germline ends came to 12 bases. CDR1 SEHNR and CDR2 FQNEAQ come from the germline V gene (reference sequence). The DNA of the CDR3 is TGTGCCAGCAGTTCCATGGGGAGCACTGAAGCTTTCTTT. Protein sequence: CASSSMGSTEAFF.

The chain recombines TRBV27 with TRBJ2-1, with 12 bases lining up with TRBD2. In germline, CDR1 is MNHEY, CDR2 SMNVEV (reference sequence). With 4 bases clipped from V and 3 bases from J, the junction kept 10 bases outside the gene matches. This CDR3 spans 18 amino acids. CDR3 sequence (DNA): TGTGCCAGCAGTTCCGAGACTAGCGGGAGAACCCTCTACAATGAGCAGTTCTTC. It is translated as CASSSETSGRTLYNEQFF.

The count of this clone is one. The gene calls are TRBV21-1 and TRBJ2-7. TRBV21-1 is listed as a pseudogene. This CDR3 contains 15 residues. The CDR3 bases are TGTGCCAGCAGTGTCTGTCCTGATTGTCCCTACGAGCAGTACTTC. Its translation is CASSVCPDCPYEQYF.

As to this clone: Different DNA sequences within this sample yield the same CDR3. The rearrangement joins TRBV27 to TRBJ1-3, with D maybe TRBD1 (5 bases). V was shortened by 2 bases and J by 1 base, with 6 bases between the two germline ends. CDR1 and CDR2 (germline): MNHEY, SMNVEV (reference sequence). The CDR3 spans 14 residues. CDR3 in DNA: TGTGCCAGCAGTTTAACAGGTTCTGGAAACACCATATATTTT. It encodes CASSLTGSGNTIYF.

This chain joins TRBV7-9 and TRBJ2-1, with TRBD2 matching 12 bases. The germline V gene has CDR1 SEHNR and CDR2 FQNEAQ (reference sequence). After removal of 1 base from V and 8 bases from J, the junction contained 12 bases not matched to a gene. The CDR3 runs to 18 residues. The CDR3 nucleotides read TGTGCCAGCAGCTTAGTGCCTAGCGGGAGGGCACCAGGGCATGAGCAGTTCTTC. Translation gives CASSLVPSGRAPGHEQFF.

CDR3 residues: CASGVGVRGYSNQPQHF. CDR3 nucleotide sequence: TGTGCCAGCGGGGTGGGAGTGCGGGGCTATAGCAATCAGCCCCAGCATTTT. The J gene is TRBJ1-5, the V gene TRBV28, with a tentative D call TRBD1 (5 bases). V was pared by 8 bases and J by 0 bases, with 20 bases between. The length of the CDR3 is 17 residues. CDR1 is MDHEN and CDR2 is SYDVKM in the germline V gene.

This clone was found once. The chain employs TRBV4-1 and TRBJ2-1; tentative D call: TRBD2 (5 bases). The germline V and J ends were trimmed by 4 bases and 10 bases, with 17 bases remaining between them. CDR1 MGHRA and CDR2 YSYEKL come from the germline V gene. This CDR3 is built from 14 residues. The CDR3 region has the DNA TGCGCCAGCAGCCTCCTGATGGAGCGGTTCGAGCAGTTCTTC. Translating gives CASSLLMERFEQFF.

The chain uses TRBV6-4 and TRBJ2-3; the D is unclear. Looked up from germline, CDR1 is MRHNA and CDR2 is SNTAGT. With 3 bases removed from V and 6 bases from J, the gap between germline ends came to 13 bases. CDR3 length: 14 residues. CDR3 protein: CASSEGLRMDTQYF. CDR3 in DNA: TGTGCCAGCAGTGAGGGCCTGAGGATGGATACGCAGTATTTT.

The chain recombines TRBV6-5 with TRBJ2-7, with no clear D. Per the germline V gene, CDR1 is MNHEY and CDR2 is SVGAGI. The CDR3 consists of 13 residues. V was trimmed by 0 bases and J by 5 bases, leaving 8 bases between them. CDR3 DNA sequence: TGTGCCAGCAGTTACTCTAGGCTTCACGAGCAGTACTTC. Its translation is CASSYSRLHEQYF.

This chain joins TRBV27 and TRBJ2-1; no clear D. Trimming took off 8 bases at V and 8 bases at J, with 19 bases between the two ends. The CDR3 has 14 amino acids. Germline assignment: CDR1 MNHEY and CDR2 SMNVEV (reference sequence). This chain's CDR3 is CASPNQLEPDEQFF. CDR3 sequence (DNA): TGTGCCAGCCCAAACCAGCTAGAGCCTGATGAGCAGTTCTTC.

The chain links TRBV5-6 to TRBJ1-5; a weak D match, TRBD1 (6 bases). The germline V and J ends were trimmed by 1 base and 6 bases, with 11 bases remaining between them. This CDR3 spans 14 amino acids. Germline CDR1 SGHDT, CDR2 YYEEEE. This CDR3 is CASSLQGKGQPQHF. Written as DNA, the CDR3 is TGTGCCAGCAGCTTGCAGGGGAAGGGTCAGCCCCAGCATTTT.

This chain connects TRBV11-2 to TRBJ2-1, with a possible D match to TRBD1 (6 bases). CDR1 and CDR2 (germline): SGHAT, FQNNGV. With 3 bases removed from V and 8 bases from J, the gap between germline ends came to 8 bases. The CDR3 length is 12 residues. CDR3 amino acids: CASSLGAHEQFF. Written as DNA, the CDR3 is TGTGCCAGCAGCTTGGGGGCGCATGAGCAGTTCTTC.

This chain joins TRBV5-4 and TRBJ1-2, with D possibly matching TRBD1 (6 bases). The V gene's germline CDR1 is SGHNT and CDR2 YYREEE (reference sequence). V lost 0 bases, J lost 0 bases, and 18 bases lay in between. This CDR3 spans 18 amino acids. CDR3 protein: CASSLGDNGHHTNYGYTF. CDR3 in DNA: TGTGCCAGCAGCTTGGGGGACAATGGCCACCACACTAACTATGGCTACACCTTC.

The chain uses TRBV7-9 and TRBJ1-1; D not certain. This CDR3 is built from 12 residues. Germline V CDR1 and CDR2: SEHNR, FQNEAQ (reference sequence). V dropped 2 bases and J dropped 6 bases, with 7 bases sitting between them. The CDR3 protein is CASSLQAPEAFF. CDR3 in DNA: TGTGCCAGCAGCTTACAGGCCCCTGAAGCTTTCTTT.

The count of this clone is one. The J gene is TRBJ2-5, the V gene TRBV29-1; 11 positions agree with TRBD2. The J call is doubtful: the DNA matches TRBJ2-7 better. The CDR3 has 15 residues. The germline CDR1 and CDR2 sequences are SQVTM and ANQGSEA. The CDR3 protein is CSVVLAGGNLDEQYF. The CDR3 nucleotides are TGCAGCGTTGTCTTAGCGGGAGGGAACTTGGACGAGCAGTACTTC.

The CDR3 spells CASSYAYRGEKLFF. The CDR3 DNA reads as TGTGCCAGCAGCTACGCCTATCGTGGAGAAAAACTGTTTTTT. The chain recombines TRBV7-2 with TRBJ1-4, with D unresolved. Germline V lookup: CDR1 SGHTA, CDR2 FQGNSA. Deletions cut 4 bases from V and 8 bases from J, with 14 bases between. This CDR3 has 14 amino acids.

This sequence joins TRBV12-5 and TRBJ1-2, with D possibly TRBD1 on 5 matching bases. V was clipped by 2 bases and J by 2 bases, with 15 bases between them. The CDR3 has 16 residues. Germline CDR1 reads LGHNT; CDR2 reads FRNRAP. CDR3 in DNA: TGTGCTAGTGGTTTGAACCCGGGCCAGGGCAACTATGGCTACACCTTC. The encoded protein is CASGLNPGQGNYGYTF.

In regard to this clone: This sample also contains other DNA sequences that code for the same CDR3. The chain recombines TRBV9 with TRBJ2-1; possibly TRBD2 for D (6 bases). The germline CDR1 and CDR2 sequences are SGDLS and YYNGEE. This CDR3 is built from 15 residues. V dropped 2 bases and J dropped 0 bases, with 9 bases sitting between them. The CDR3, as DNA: TGTGCCAGCAGCGTTAGCGGTAGCTCCTACAATGAGCAGTTCTTC. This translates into CASSVSGSSYNEQFF.

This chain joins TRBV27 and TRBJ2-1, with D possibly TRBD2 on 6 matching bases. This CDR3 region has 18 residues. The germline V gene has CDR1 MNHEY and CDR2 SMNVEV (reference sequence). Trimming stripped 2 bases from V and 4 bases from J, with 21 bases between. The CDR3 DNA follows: TGTGCCAGCAGTTTACTCTGGAGGGAAAGATCTCCATACAATGAGCAGTTCTTC. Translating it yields CASSLLWRERSPYNEQFF.